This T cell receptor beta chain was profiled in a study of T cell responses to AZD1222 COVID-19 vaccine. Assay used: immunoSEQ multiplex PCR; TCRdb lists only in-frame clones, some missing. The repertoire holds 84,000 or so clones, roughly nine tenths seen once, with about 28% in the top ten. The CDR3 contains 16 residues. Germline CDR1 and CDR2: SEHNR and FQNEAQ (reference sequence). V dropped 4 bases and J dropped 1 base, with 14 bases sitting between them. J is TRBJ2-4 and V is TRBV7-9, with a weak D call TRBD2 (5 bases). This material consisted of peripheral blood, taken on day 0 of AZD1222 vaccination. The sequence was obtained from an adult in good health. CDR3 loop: CASSSTRVVAKNIQYF. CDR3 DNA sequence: TGTGCCAGCAGCTCCACTAGGGTGGTTGCCAAAAACATTCAGTACTTC.